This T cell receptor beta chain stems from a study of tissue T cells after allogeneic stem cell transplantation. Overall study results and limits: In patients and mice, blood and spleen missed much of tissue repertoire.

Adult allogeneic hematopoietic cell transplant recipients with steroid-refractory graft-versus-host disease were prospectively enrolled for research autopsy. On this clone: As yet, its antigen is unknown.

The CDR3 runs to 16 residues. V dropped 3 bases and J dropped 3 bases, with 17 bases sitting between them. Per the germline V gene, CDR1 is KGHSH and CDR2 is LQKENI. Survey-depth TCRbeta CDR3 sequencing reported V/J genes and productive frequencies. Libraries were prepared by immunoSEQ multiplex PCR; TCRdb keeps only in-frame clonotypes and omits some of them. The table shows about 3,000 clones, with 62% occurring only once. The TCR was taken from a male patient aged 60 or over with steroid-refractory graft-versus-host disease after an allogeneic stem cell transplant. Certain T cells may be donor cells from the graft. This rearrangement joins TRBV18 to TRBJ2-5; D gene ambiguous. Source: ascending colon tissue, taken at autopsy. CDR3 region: CASSPGLLLLEETQYF. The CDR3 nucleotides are TGTGCCAGCTCACCTGGGCTCTTATTGCTCGAAGAGACCCAGTACTTC.